This entry lists 28 T cell receptor beta chains sequenced from one sample in a study of Tregs in tolerant kidney transplant recipients. The repertoire was sequenced with immunoSEQ multiplex PCR; TCRdb's copy has only in-frame clones and lacks some. There are more than 75,000 clones in the sample; more than 85% occur only once, and 0.46% lies in the top ten. The sequences come from CD4+ T cells from blood, collected before the transplant. These receptors all stem from a human donor who received a combined kidney and bone marrow transplant.

The J gene is TRBJ2-7, the V gene TRBV28; tentatively, D is TRBD2 (7 bases). The ends were cut back, 6 bases at V and 1 base at J, with 19 bases in the middle. The CDR3 has 16 amino acids. Germline CDR1 is MDHEN and CDR2 is SYDVKM. The CDR3 sequence is CASSLLQGGVSYEQYF. The CDR3 nucleotides read TGTGCCAGCAGCCTTTTACAGGGAGGGGTTTCCTACGAGCAGTACTTC. Full variable domain (remainder filled in from reference TRBV28 and TRBJ2-7): DVKVTQSSRYLVKRTGEKVFLECVQDMDHENMFWYRQDPGLGLRLIYFSYDVKMKEKGDIPEGYSVSREKKERFSLILESASTNQTSMYLCASSLLQGGVSYEQYFGPGTRLTVT.

The chain joins TRBV6-1 to TRBJ2-1, with TRBD1 matching 7 bases. The CDR3 length is 15 residues. With V trimmed by 6 bases and J by 4 bases, 9 bases remained unmatched. Germline V gives CDR1 MNHNS, CDR2 SASEGT. The CDR3 DNA follows: TGTGCCAGCAGCCTCCGGGACAGAACTTACAATGAGCAGTTCTTC. As protein: CASSLRDRTYNEQFF.

The chain is built from TRBV23-1 and TRBJ1-2, with TRBD1 as a possible D gene (6 bases). TRBV23-1 counts as an open reading frame of uncertain function. The length of the CDR3 is 15 residues. The V gene lost 7 bases and the J gene lost 4 bases, with 19 bases spanning the gap. The CDR3 nucleotides read TGCGCCAGCACGGTTTACAGGGAATTAGGCTATGGCTACACCTTC. Residues: CASTVYRELGYGYTF.

The chain is built from TRBV10-3 and TRBJ1-1; 12 positions match TRBD1. Trimming removed 4 bases from V and 3 bases from J; junction bases left unmatched: 9. Germline V gives CDR1 ENHRY, CDR2 SYGVKD. The CDR3 runs 17 residues. The CDR3 sequence is CAISGRDRGRVDTEAFF. The CDR3 coding sequence is TGTGCCATCAGTGGTAGGGACAGGGGGCGAGTGGACACTGAAGCTTTCTTT.

This chain uses TRBV11-2 with TRBJ2-5; the D gene is possibly TRBD1 (6 bases). CDR1 and CDR2 from the germline V gene are SGHAT and FQNNGV. Trimming took off 6 bases at V and 5 bases at J, with 13 bases between the two ends. The CDR3 consists of 13 residues. The CDR3 is CASRYTGIETQYF. The DNA of the CDR3 is TGTGCCAGCAGATATACAGGGATTGAGACCCAGTACTTC.

The chain joins TRBV6-5 to TRBJ2-7; 9 bases agree with TRBD2. V shed 6 bases, J shed 4 bases, and the junction held 4 bases outside the gene matches. Germline V gene sequence: CDR1 MNHEY, CDR2 SVGAGI. The length of the CDR3 is 13 residues. This CDR3 reads CASSLAGSYEQYF. CDR3 in DNA: TGTGCCAGCAGCCTAGCGGGGAGTTACGAGCAGTACTTC.

V gene TRBV7-9 combines with J gene TRBJ2-3, with 7 bases lining up with TRBD1. V was clipped by 6 bases and J by 0 bases; unmatched bases: 12. The germline V gene encodes CDR1 SEHNR and CDR2 FQNEAQ (reference sequence). This CDR3 has 17 amino acids. CDR3 bases: TGTGCCAGCAGTCCTAACAGGGGAGTCTCCAGCACAGATACGCAGTATTTT. Amino acid sequence: CASSPNRGVSSTDTQYF.

The chain employs TRBV4-2 and TRBJ2-5; D uncertain. V lost 1 base and J lost 1, with 7 bases in between. Germline CDR1 LGHNA, CDR2 YNFKEQ. The length of the CDR3 is 14 residues. CDR3 loop: CASSQGASQETQYF. Written as DNA, the CDR3 is TGTGCCAGCAGCCAAGGGGCGAGCCAAGAGACCCAGTACTTC.

The V call is TRBV11-1, the J call TRBJ1-1; 7 bases match TRBD1. The CDR3 totals 15 residues. Germline-derived CDR1 and CDR2 are SGHAT and FQDESV (reference sequence). The V segment lost 6 bases and the J segment 2 bases; nucleotides outside the gene matches: 9. CDR3 sequence: CASRRGTATNTEAFF. The CDR3 bases are TGTGCCAGCAGACGGGGGACAGCAACAAACACTGAAGCTTTCTTT.

The genes are TRBV11-3 and TRBJ2-3, with D hard to call. This CDR3 spans 12 amino acids. Per the germline V gene, CDR1 is SGHNT and CDR2 is YENEEA. The V end was cut by 4 bases, the J end by 2 bases, with 4 bases between. The CDR3: CASSSITDTQYF. CDR3 DNA: TGTGCCAGCAGCTCAATCACAGATACGCAGTATTTT.

This clone was recorded once. The chain joins TRBV7-2 to TRBJ2-3; TRBD1 matches 9 bases. The CDR3 sequence is 15 residues long. Germline lookup yields CDR1 SGHTA and CDR2 FQGNSA. The J segment lost 2 bases and the V segment lost 5 bases, leaving 5 bases of the junction unmatched. Written as DNA, the CDR3 is TGTGCCAGCAGCCAAGAACAGGGGGCCACAGATACGCAGTATTTT. It codes for CASSQEQGATDTQYF.

The rearrangement links TRBV5-4 to TRBJ2-7; 7 bases agree with TRBD1. V shed 2 bases, J shed 1 base, and the junction held 6 bases outside the gene matches. Germline V gene sequence: CDR1 SGHNT, CDR2 YYREEE (reference sequence). The CDR3 covers 15 residues. The CDR3 here is CASSFMRGQSYEQYF. CDR3 nucleotide sequence: TGTGCCAGCAGCTTTATGAGGGGGCAATCCTACGAGCAGTACTTC.

By frequency in the sample, this clone is medium-sized (0.01 to 0.1%). The chain combines TRBV7-3 with TRBJ1-1, with D hard to call. This CDR3 has 13 amino acids. Trimming left V 3 bases short and J 2 bases short, with 7 bases between. Germline V gene lookup returns CDR1 SGHTA and CDR2 FQGTGA. The CDR3: CASSLLANTEAFF. The CDR3, as DNA: TGTGCCAGCAGCTTGTTGGCCAACACTGAAGCTTTCTTT.

The chain uses TRBV7-2 and TRBJ2-1; 7 nucleotides line up with TRBD2. Losses at the gene ends were 2 bases for V and 8 bases for J; bases not matched to a gene: 6. The CDR3 contains 14 residues. Per the germline V gene, CDR1 is SGHTA and CDR2 is FQGNSA. The CDR3 sequence is CASSLRRGSDEQFF. In nucleotides, the CDR3 is TGTGCCAGCAGCTTACGGCGGGGGAGCGATGAGCAGTTCTTC.

Here the CDR3 reads CASSLSKGQGAPRYGYTF. In nucleotides, the CDR3 is TGCGCCAGCAGCTTGAGTAAGGGACAGGGGGCGCCTCGGTATGGCTACACCTTC. The chain recombines TRBV5-1 with TRBJ1-2, with 12 bases identical to TRBD1. Germline V gene lookup returns CDR1 SGHRS and CDR2 YFSETQ. The CDR3 has 18 residues. V lost 1 base, J lost 5 bases, and 12 bases stayed unmatched.

The rearrangement uses TRBV30 and TRBJ2-7; possible D gene TRBD1, 6 bases. Trimming removed 5 bases from V and 0 bases from J, with 17 bases in between. In germline, CDR1 is GTSNPN, CDR2 SVGIG (reference sequence). The CDR3 contains 15 residues. The CDR3 is CAWGLEWDNSYEQYF. CDR3 sequence (DNA): TGTGCCTGGGGCCTTGAATGGGACAACTCCTACGAGCAGTACTTC.

This chain joins TRBV28 and TRBJ1-5; 7 positions agree with TRBD1. Germline values: CDR1 MDHEN, CDR2 SYDVKM. The CDR3 consists of 15 residues. V trimming: 6 bases; J trimming: 12 bases; junction bases outside the gene matches: 17. CDR3 in amino acids: CASRPPGQRFWGQHF. CDR3 sequence (DNA): TGTGCCAGCAGACCCCCGGGACAGCGTTTTTGGGGCCAGCATTTT. Full variable domain (rest looked up from reference TRBV28 and TRBJ1-5): DVKVTQSSRYLVKRTGEKVFLECVQDMDHENMFWYRQDPGLGLRLIYFSYDVKMKEKGDIPEGYSVSREKKERFSLILESASTNQTSMYLCASRPPGQRFWGQHFGDGTRLSIL.

The chain recombines TRBV7-3 with TRBJ2-1; the D gene is possibly TRBD2 (6 bases). The CDR3 is 14 amino acids. V was pared by 4 bases and J by 7 bases, with 14 bases between. CDR1 SGHTA and CDR2 FQGTGA come from the germline V gene. CDR3 in DNA: TGTGCCAGCAGCTGGCGGGGTGGAAATAATGAGCAGTTCTTC. It codes for CASSWRGGNNEQFF.

The chain combines TRBV7-3 with TRBJ2-1, with 8 positions matching TRBD2. The junction had 2 bases not matched to a gene; V was cut back by 2 bases and J by 2 bases. This CDR3 contains 15 residues. Germline loops: CDR1 SGHTA, CDR2 FQGTGA. The CDR3 loop reads CASSLGAGAYNEQFF. CDR3 coding DNA: TGTGCCAGCAGCTTAGGAGCGGGGGCCTACAATGAGCAGTTCTTC.

V usage is TRBV7-2 and J usage is TRBJ1-2, with D tentatively TRBD1 (6 bases). Trimming took off 5 bases at V and 0 bases at J, with 16 bases between the two ends. The CDR3 extends over 16 amino acids. CDR1 and CDR2 from the germline V gene are SGHTA and FQGNSA. CDR3 region: CASSVSTGLANYGYTF. The CDR3 DNA follows: TGTGCCAGCAGCGTGTCCACAGGGTTGGCTAACTATGGCTACACCTTC.

V is TRBV6-1 and J is TRBJ1-2, with 7 nucleotides matching TRBD1. This CDR3 is 13 amino acids long. The trim removed 8 bases at V and 5 bases at J, leaving 8 bases unmatched. The germline CDR1 and CDR2 sequences are MNHNS and SASEGT. CDR3 sequence reads: CASQEGQKYGYTF. CDR3 in DNA: TGTGCCAGCCAGGAGGGACAGAAATATGGCTACACCTTC.

The chain is built from TRBV4-3 and TRBJ1-2, with TRBD1 matching 7 bases. Trimming at V came to 0 bases and at J to 7 bases, leaving 17 bases not matched to a gene. Germline V gene lookup returns CDR1 LGHNA and CDR2 YSLEER. CDR3 length: 18 residues. The CDR3 DNA reads as TGCGCCAGCAGCCAAGAAGGGGGCCAACGAAGCCCTCTTGGTGGCTACACCTTC. It specifies CASSQEGGQRSPLGGYTF.

The chain employs TRBV5-1 and TRBJ2-5, with 12 bases fitting TRBD2. The CDR3 contains 16 residues. CDR1 is SGHRS, CDR2 YFSETQ, per germline. J gave up 6 bases and V 0 bases, and 6 bases lay outside the gene matches. DNA of the CDR3: TGCGCCAGCAGCTTGGTGGCTAGCGGGAGGGCACAGACCCAGTACTTC. Encoded protein: CASSLVASGRAQTQYF.

The chain is built from TRBV7-9 and TRBJ2-7, with 9 positions matching TRBD1. The CDR3 has 14 amino acids. CDR1 is SEHNR, CDR2 FQNEAQ, per germline (reference sequence). The trim removed 2 bases at V and 4 bases at J, leaving 3 bases unmatched. CDR3 coding DNA: TGTGCCAGCAGCTTAAGGGGACAGGGTTACGAGCAGTACTTC. Amino acid sequence: CASSLRGQGYEQYF.

CDR3 residues: CASSLLTGNPYEQYF. CDR3 coding DNA: TGCGCCAGCAGCCTACTTACAGGGAATCCCTACGAGCAGTACTTC. The gene calls are TRBV5-1 and TRBJ2-7; D perhaps matches TRBD1 (6 bases). Trimming shortened V by 4 bases and J by 2 bases, and 16 bases separated the two germline ends. There are 15 residues in the CDR3. Germline lookup yields CDR1 SGHRS and CDR2 YFSETQ.

This chain uses TRBV19 with TRBJ1-2; D not certain. V was cut by 4 bases and J by 8 bases, with 20 bases left in between. Germline V gene data show CDR1 as LNHDA and CDR2 as SQIVND (reference sequence). The CDR3 is 15 amino acids. This CDR3 reads CASSTPNTRPGGYTF. CDR3 sequence (DNA): TGTGCCAGTAGTACCCCCAACACTAGACCGGGAGGCTACACCTTC.

This rearrangement joins TRBV9 to TRBJ2-1; 11 bases match TRBD2. The CDR3 spans 15 residues. CDR1 and CDR2 (germline): SGDLS, YYNGEE. Trimming removed 6 bases from V and 2 bases from J; junction bases left unmatched: 4. In DNA form, the CDR3 reads TGTGCCAGCACCAGACTAGCGGGACCCTACAATGAGCAGTTCTTC. Translated: CASTRLAGPYNEQFF.

The chain joins TRBV27 to TRBJ1-1; 7 nucleotides align to TRBD1. Trimming at V came to 4 bases and at J to 1 base, leaving 3 bases not matched to a gene. Germline CDR1 MNHEY, CDR2 SMNVEV (reference sequence). The CDR3 has 14 residues. The CDR3 DNA follows: TGTGCCAGCAGTTACAGGGGAAAGAACACTGAAGCTTTCTTT. Translation gives CASSYRGKNTEAFF.